The 18 T cell receptor beta chains in this list originate from one sample, sequenced in a study of blood T cell repertoires in COVID-19. Assay used: immunoSEQ multiplex PCR; TCRdb lists only in-frame clones, some missing. The profile shows some 250,000 clones, 82% of them singletons. Sequenced material: peripheral blood. These receptors were collected from a woman under 30 with acute or convalescent COVID-19.

This clone has ten or more counts. CDR3 region: CANVPRSNTGELFF. CDR3 in DNA: TGTGCCAACGTTCCTCGGTCGAACACCGGGGAGCTGTTTTTT. V gene TRBV6-8 combines with J gene TRBJ2-2; D is uncertain. Germline CDR1 is MNHGY and CDR2 is SAAAGT. There are 14 residues in the CDR3. V lost 10 bases and J lost 0, with 12 bases in between.

The sample holds a few counts of this clone. The CDR3 reads CATSRERQREGYSYEQYF. The CDR3 DNA follows: TGTGCCACCAGCAGAGAGCGACAGCGGGAGGGGTACTCCTACGAGCAGTACTTC. This chain joins TRBV15 and TRBJ2-7; 10 bases agree with TRBD2. Germline loops: CDR1 LNHNV, CDR2 YYDKDF (reference sequence). This CDR3 comprises 18 residues. V shed 0 bases and J 0 bases; nucleotides not matched to a gene: 8.

This clone turned up a few times. The chain links TRBV11-2 to TRBJ2-7; tentatively, D is TRBD2 (5 bases). Germline loops: CDR1 SGHAT, CDR2 FQNNGV. The ends were cut back, 10 bases at V and 7 bases at J, with 20 bases in the middle. The CDR3 covers 13 residues. CDR3 sequence (DNA): TGTGCCACAAGTACGGGGAACTCGGGGGAGCAGTACTTC. Amino acids: CATSTGNSGEQYF.

The CDR3 DNA reads as TGTGCCAGCACACGACAGGGATTATCCTACGAGCAGTACTTC. Protein: CASTRQGLSYEQYF. The rearrangement links TRBV2 to TRBJ2-7, with 7 bases fitting TRBD1. The V gene's germline CDR1 is SNHLY and CDR2 FYNNEI. The trim removed 7 bases at V and 1 base at J, leaving 7 bases unmatched. The CDR3 covers 14 residues.

The chain uses TRBV5-1 and TRBJ1-2; 10 nucleotides align to TRBD1. Germline CDR1 is SGHRS and CDR2 is YFSETQ. J lost 3 bases, V lost 4 bases, and 6 bases had no gene match. The CDR3 runs 15 residues. The CDR3 is CASSPGTGVDYGYTF. The CDR3, as DNA: TGCGCCAGCAGCCCAGGGACAGGGGTCGACTATGGCTACACCTTC.

The rearrangement links TRBV19 to TRBJ2-1; 7 bases agree with TRBD2. The CDR3 loop spans 15 amino acids. Trimming removed 2 bases from V and 6 bases from J; junction bases left unmatched: 7. Per germline, CDR1 LNHDA and CDR2 SQIVND (reference sequence). The chain's CDR3 is CASSIRREWANEQFF. The CDR3 nucleotides are TGTGCCAGTAGTATAAGGCGGGAGTGGGCCAATGAGCAGTTCTTC.

V gene TRBV19 combines with J gene TRBJ2-1; 7 nucleotides agree with TRBD1. The trim removed 5 bases at V and 4 bases at J, leaving 8 bases unmatched. The CDR3 is made up of 15 amino acids. Per germline, CDR1 LNHDA and CDR2 SQIVND (reference sequence). CDR3 amino acids: CASSALDRVYNEQFF. CDR3 DNA: TGTGCCAGTAGTGCCTTAGACAGGGTTTACAATGAGCAGTTCTTC.

The V and J genes are TRBV7-3 and TRBJ1-1, with D perhaps TRBD1 (6 bases). Germline V gene lookup returns CDR1 SGHTA and CDR2 FQGTGA. The V end was cut by 5 bases, the J end by 4 bases, with 11 bases between. CDR3 length: 13 amino acids. The CDR3: CASSHTGPTEAFF. CDR3 sequence (DNA): TGTGCCAGCAGCCATACAGGGCCCACTGAAGCTTTCTTT.

The rearrangement joins TRBV14 to TRBJ1-6; 8 bases are shared with TRBD1. Germline CDR1 reads SGHDN; CDR2 reads FVKESK. The CDR3 totals 17 residues. Unmatched junction bases numbered 7, after V lost 2 bases and J lost 4 bases. The CDR3 DNA reads as TGTGCCAGCAGCCAATCGGGACAGGCGGATTATAATTCACCCCTCCACTTT. Its protein is CASSQSGQADYNSPLHF.

This clone was seen only a few times. The chain has TRBV29-1 and TRBJ2-1; 10 bases fit TRBD2. The germline V gene has CDR1 SQVTM and CDR2 ANQGSEA. With V trimmed by 1 base and J by 8 bases, 8 bases remained unmatched. The CDR3 consists of 15 residues. The DNA of the CDR3 is TGCAGCGTTGAAGGGGCTAGCGGGAGTCGAGATGAGCAGTTCTTC. This gives the protein CSVEGASGSRDEQFF.

J is TRBJ2-3 and V is TRBV5-6, with 7 bases aligning to TRBD2. This CDR3 contains 13 residues. The junction had 3 bases not matched to a gene; V was cut back by 2 bases and J by 6 bases. Germline V gene data show CDR1 as SGHDT and CDR2 as YYEEEE. Here the CDR3 reads CASSFWGGDTQYF. The CDR3 DNA reads as TGTGCCAGCAGCTTCTGGGGAGGGGATACGCAGTATTTT.

The chain recombines TRBV19 with TRBJ1-5; 7 bases are shared with TRBD1. V shed 5 bases and J 3 bases; nucleotides not matched to a gene: 4. This CDR3 is built from 14 residues. CDR1 and CDR2 from the germline V gene are LNHDA and SQIVND (reference sequence). The chain's CDR3 is CASSPGQNNQPQHF. The CDR3 region has the DNA TGTGCCAGTAGTCCGGGACAGAACAATCAGCCCCAGCATTTT.

This clone is a singleton in its sample. The V and J genes are TRBV20-1 and TRBJ2-7, with a possible D match to TRBD2 (5 bases). CDR3 size: 11 residues. The V and J ends lost 5 bases and 5 bases respectively, with 10 bases between them. CDR1 and CDR2 from the germline V gene are DFQATT and SNEGSKA (reference sequence). The chain's CDR3 is CSADKRDEQYF. CDR3 sequence (DNA): TGCAGTGCTGATAAGAGGGACGAGCAGTACTTC.

J is TRBJ2-3 and V is TRBV27, with no clear D. Trimming cost V 2 bases and J 4 bases, with 7 bases left between them. This CDR3 contains 13 residues. Germline-derived CDR1 and CDR2 are MNHEY and SMNVEV (reference sequence). CDR3 in DNA: TGTGCCAGCAGTTTAGGCCCCCCAGATACGCAGTATTTT. Amino acids: CASSLGPPDTQYF.

The chain has TRBV15 and TRBJ1-5, with D possibly being TRBD1 (6 bases). Trimming took off 1 base at V and 4 bases at J, with 11 bases between the two ends. The CDR3 runs 15 residues. From germline, CDR1 is LNHNV and CDR2 YYDKDF (reference sequence). The CDR3 sequence: CATSRGTGPNQPQHF. CDR3 sequence (DNA): TGTGCCACCAGCAGAGGTACAGGGCCTAATCAGCCCCAGCATTTT.

The chain is built from TRBV11-2 and TRBJ2-1, with 10 bases matching TRBD1. J was trimmed by 8 bases and V by 2 bases; bases with no gene match: 9. Germline CDR1 SGHAT, CDR2 FQNNGV. The CDR3 has 16 amino acids. CDR3 sequence: CASSLIPGQGSYEQFF. The CDR3 nucleotides read TGTGCCAGCAGCTTAATTCCGGGACAGGGGTCTTATGAGCAGTTCTTC.

The genes are TRBV10-3 and TRBJ2-1; the D gene is possibly TRBD1 (6 bases). Germline V CDR1 and CDR2: ENHRY, SYGVKD. V was trimmed by 10 bases and J by 6 bases, leaving 13 bases between them. The CDR3 loop spans 12 amino acids. The CDR3, as DNA: TGTGCCACCACAGGGTCGGGCAATGAGCAGTTCTTC. Residues: CATTGSGNEQFF.

The chain uses TRBV14 and TRBJ1-6; D is unresolved. Deletions cut 4 bases from V and 5 bases from J, with 15 bases between. Germline V gene lookup returns CDR1 SGHDN and CDR2 FVKESK. This CDR3 contains 16 residues. The CDR3 DNA reads as TGTGCCAGCAGCCGATTGGTAGCCGGCCATAATTCACCCCTCCACTTT. It encodes CASSRLVAGHNSPLHF. Using reference TRBV14 and TRBJ1-6 for the parts outside the CDR3, the full variable domain is EAGVTQFPSHSVIEKGQTVTLRCDPISGHDNLYWYRRVMGKEIKFLLHFVKESKQDESGMPNNRFLAERTGGTYSTLKVQPAELEDSGVYFCASSRLVAGHNSPLHFGNGTRLTVT.